The T cell receptor beta chain under discussion was sequenced for a study of breast tumors, draining lymph nodes, adjacent tissues. General study findings and limits: Tumor TCR diversity was below lymph nodes but above nontumor tissue. Luminal-like breast cancer showed significantly higher tumor–nontumor repertoire similarity than basal-like. Data fit most tumor T cells coming from lymph node, expanding in tumor. Data only fit, rather than demonstrated, lymph node origin of most tumor T cells.

MiXCR, run by TCRdb on the multiplex PCR reads, gives a single entry per CDR3 protein. In the table there are about 130,000 distinct CDR3 sequences, around 22% of which are singletons. This clonotype came up many times. What it recognizes is unknown. Axillary draining lymph nodes of breast cancer patients supplied the node samples. The CDR3 runs 15 residues. Germline trimming cut 0 bases from V and 12 bases from J; bases unmatched to any gene: 8. Germline values: CDR1 SGHDN, CDR2 FVKESK. This receptor was obtained from a female donor with breast cancer. Some clones in this sample may be carry-over from other donors' samples. Input material: axillary lymph node tissue. The chain employs TRBV14 and TRBJ2-1; TRBD2 matches at 10 bases. The CDR3 DNA sequence: TGTGCCAGCAGCCAAGAGAAGGCTAGCGGGAGTCCGCAGTTCTTC. It translates to CASSQEKASGSPQFF.